A single sample is the source of the 10 T cell receptor beta chains below, sequenced in a study of T cell changes during pregnancy in multiple sclerosis. Using immunoSEQ multiplex PCR, the repertoire was profiled, and TCRdb retains in-frame clones only, with some absent. The sample records some 40,000 clones, roughly 93% being singletons. The sequences come from CD8+ T cells from peripheral blood mononuclear cells, collected in the third trimester of pregnancy. All receptors come from a female donor with multiple sclerosis, enrolled in a pregnancy study.

The chain recombines TRBV6-6 with TRBJ1-2, with D hard to call. The CDR3 extends over 12 amino acids. Trimming removed 7 bases at V and 8 bases at J, with 14 bases between. Germline CDR1 is MNHNY and CDR2 is SVGAGI (reference sequence). The CDR3 nucleotides read TGTGCCAGCACCCCCAGGTACGACGGCTACACCTTC. It translates to CASTPRYDGYTF.

J is TRBJ2-5 and V is TRBV5-6; D gene ambiguous. Per the germline V gene, CDR1 is SGHDT and CDR2 is YYEEEE. The CDR3 has 11 amino acids. Trimming shortened V by 5 bases and J by 4 bases, and 6 bases separated the two germline ends. CDR3 nucleotides: TGTGCCAGCAGTGAGAGAGAGACCCAGTACTTC. This codes for CASSERETQYF.

As DNA, the CDR3 is TGTGCCAGCAGCTTGGGAAGGTTCTTCGGGGACTTAGGCACCGGGGAGCTGTTTTTT. Protein sequence: CASSLGRFFGDLGTGELFF. This sequence joins TRBV5-8 and TRBJ2-2; a possible D gene is TRBD2 (6 bases). This CDR3 spans 19 amino acids. Trimming shortened V by 0 bases and J by 4 bases, and 22 bases separated the two germline ends. Germline CDR1 and CDR2: SGHTS and YDEGEE.

This sequence joins TRBV9 and TRBJ2-6, with 8 bases identical to TRBD1. V gave up 3 bases and J gave up 1 base; unmatched junction bases: 15. This CDR3 region has 20 residues. CDR1 is SGDLS, CDR2 YYNGEE, per germline. CDR3 region: CASSALGRGTGPSGANVLTF. The CDR3 DNA follows: TGTGCCAGCAGCGCCCTAGGTAGGGGGACAGGACCTTCTGGGGCCAACGTCCTGACTTTC.

A note on this clone: Distinct nucleotide sequences in the sample also encode this CDR3. The chain joins TRBV6-5 to TRBJ1-4; weak D call: TRBD1 (5 bases). The V end was cut by 6 bases, the J end by 6 bases, with 17 bases between. CDR1 is MNHEY and CDR2 is SVGAGI in the germline V gene. The CDR3 totals 15 residues. The CDR3 nucleotides are TGTGCCAGCAGACCTACAGGTTTCGGGTATGAAAAACTGTTTTTT. Residues: CASRPTGFGYEKLFF.

The rearrangement uses TRBV10-3 and TRBJ2-5; D call uncertain. This CDR3 region has 14 residues. Trimming removed 3 bases at V and 3 bases at J, with 11 bases between. Germline V CDR1 and CDR2: ENHRY, SYGVKD. The CDR3 here is CAISDLNSKETQYF. As DNA, the CDR3 is TGTGCCATCAGTGACCTAAATAGCAAAGAGACCCAGTACTTC.

The chain links TRBV19 to TRBJ2-1, with TRBD2 matching 11 bases. This CDR3 is 16 amino acids long. V shed 5 bases, J shed 4 bases, and the junction held 7 bases outside the gene matches. The germline V gene has CDR1 LNHDA and CDR2 SQIVND (reference sequence). Here the CDR3 reads CASSLAGGNVYNEQFF. Here the CDR3 DNA reads TGTGCCAGTAGTTTAGCGGGGGGGAATGTATACAATGAGCAGTTCTTC.

The gene calls are TRBV2 and TRBJ1-2; no definite D call. CDR1 and CDR2 from the germline V gene are SNHLY and FYNNEI. Trimming removed 3 bases at V and 4 bases at J, with 9 bases between. The CDR3 contains 13 residues. The CDR3 sequence is CASSERGFYGYTF. In DNA form, the CDR3 reads TGTGCCAGCAGTGAGAGAGGGTTCTATGGCTACACCTTC.

The chain couples TRBV5-6 to TRBJ2-7; 9 bases map to TRBD1. The germline CDR1 and CDR2 sequences are SGHDT and YYEEEE. The V and J ends lost 4 bases and 4 bases, in that order; junction bases with no gene match: 9. The CDR3 consists of 15 residues. The CDR3 loop reads CASSESGTGMYEQYF. In DNA form, the CDR3 reads TGTGCCAGCAGCGAATCCGGGACAGGGATGTACGAGCAGTACTTC.

The rearrangement links TRBV7-6 to TRBJ2-2; TRBD1 is a possible D gene (5 bases). V lost 5 bases and J 4 bases, leaving 11 bases between the germline ends. The CDR3 loop spans 14 amino acids. Germline V gene lookup returns CDR1 SGHVS and CDR2 FNYEAQ. The CDR3: CASSPTGSTGELFF. In DNA, the CDR3 is TGTGCCAGCAGCCCTACAGGATCCACCGGGGAGCTGTTTTTT.